Each of the 30 T cell receptor beta chains below was sequenced from the same sample in a study of blood T cells in healthy people across ages. The authors ran a second PCR of about 6 to 11 cycles using a sample-barcoded 5' primer and a J-beta primer mix. TCRdb fed the 5' RACE reads into MiXCR, producing one record per CDR3 protein. The sample has approximately 780,000 distinct CDR3 sequences; about 26% are singletons. Separately, the same data were catalogued under a study of T cells of mothers and their children.

The sequenced material came from blood. Every receptor here comes from a boy aged 5 to 17 in good health.

This clonotype was seen a few times. The chain couples TRBV4-1 to TRBJ1-1; possibly TRBD1 for D (5 bases). Germline V gene sequence: CDR1 MGHRA, CDR2 YSYEKL. The CDR3 totals 14 residues. Deletions cut 3 bases from V and 2 bases from J, with 10 bases between. CDR3 coding DNA: TGCGCCAGCAGCCACAGGGAGGGAAACACTGAAGCTTTCTTT. Protein: CASSHREGNTEAFF.

This clonotype was detected many times. The rearrangement links TRBV12-3 or TRBV12-4 to TRBJ2-7; D is possibly TRBD1 (5 bases). The V and J ends lost 2 bases and 2 bases respectively, with 7 bases between them. The CDR3 totals 13 residues. CDR3: CASSLRQTYEQYF. The CDR3 nucleotides read TGTGCCAGCAGTTTAAGACAGACCTACGAGCAGTACTTC.

This clonotype was detected a few times. V usage is TRBV6-6 and J usage is TRBJ1-1; D might be TRBD1 (5 bases). The CDR3 runs 13 residues. CDR1 MNHNY and CDR2 SVGAGI come from the germline V gene (reference sequence). Trimming cost V 7 bases and J 5 bases, with 14 bases left between them. DNA for the CDR3: TGTGCCAGCAATACCGGGGGGAGAACTGAAGCTTTCTTT. Its translation: CASNTGGRTEAFF.

This sequence joins TRBV10-3 and TRBJ2-5, with 7 bases fitting TRBD1. Germline CDR1 reads ENHRY; CDR2 reads SYGVKD. V gave up 3 bases and J gave up 5 bases; unmatched junction bases: 12. The CDR3 loop spans 16 amino acids. Here the CDR3 DNA reads TGTGCCATCAGTGACCCCGTGAGGGGGCCGAGGGAGACCCAGTACTTC. Protein: CAISDPVRGPRETQYF.

The chain links TRBV7-9 to TRBJ2-5, with a weak D call TRBD2 (5 bases). TRBJ2-7 explains the end of the DNA better; the J call may be wrong. The CDR3 is made up of 15 amino acids. Germline V gene data show CDR1 as SEHNR and CDR2 as FQNEAQ (reference sequence). The DNA for the CDR3 is TGTGCCAGCAGCTTAAGTCGGAGCGGAGACTACGAGCAGTACTTC. Amino acid sequence: CASSLSRSGDYEQYF.

This clonotype was seen repeatedly, ten times or more. J is TRBJ1-4 and V is TRBV20-1; D may be TRBD1 (6 bases). V was trimmed by 4 bases and J by 8 bases, leaving 17 bases between them. The CDR3 totals 14 residues. The germline CDR1 and CDR2 sequences are DFQATT and SNEGSKA (reference sequence). CDR3 bases: TGCAGTGCTACCCGACCGGGTGGGGGCGAAAAACTGTTTTTT. Its translation is CSATRPGGGEKLFF.

CDR3 DNA: TGCAGTGCTAGTGGGTCGGGGGGTTGGACCGGGGAGCTGTTTTTT. Translating gives CSASGSGGWTGELFF. The chain carries TRBV20-1 and TRBJ2-2; 7 bases are shared with TRBD2. V was pared by 3 bases and J by 5 bases, with 9 bases of the junction left unmatched. Looked up from germline, CDR1 is DFQATT and CDR2 is SNEGSKA (reference sequence). This CDR3 region has 15 residues.

The CDR3 DNA reads TGTGCCAGCAGTTCCTACGGGACAGGGGGACACGAGCAGTACTTC. It yields the protein CASSSYGTGGHEQYF. The chain uses TRBV28 and TRBJ2-7; 11 bases map to TRBD1. CDR1 and CDR2 (germline): MDHEN, SYDVKM. J gave up 5 bases and V 4 bases, and 7 bases lay outside the gene matches. This CDR3 has 15 residues.

This clonotype has more than one count but fewer than ten. V is TRBV4-2 and J is TRBJ2-7; TRBD2 might be the D (5 bases). V was pared by 3 bases and J by 4 bases, with 16 bases between. Looked up from germline, CDR1 is LGHNA and CDR2 is YNFKEQ. CDR3 length equals 15 residues. CDR3 residues: CASSHLSRGKYEQYF. In DNA form, the CDR3 reads TGTGCCAGCAGCCACCTTTCAAGAGGGAAGTACGAGCAGTACTTC.

This clonotype was picked up a small number of times. This sequence joins TRBV29-1 and TRBJ1-1; perhaps TRBD1 as D (5 bases). Per germline, CDR1 SQVTM and CDR2 ANQGSEA. The CDR3 contains 10 residues. V was clipped by 7 bases and J by 4 bases, with 7 bases between them. CDR3 nucleotide sequence: TGCAGCGGGGGGGGCACTGAAGCTTTCTTT. Translated, it gives CSGGGTEAFF.

This sequence joins TRBV27 and TRBJ1-4; D unresolved. Between the trimmed V and J ends, which lost 6 bases and 0 bases, there was a span of 17 bases. The CDR3 covers 17 residues. Germline V gene data show CDR1 as MNHEY and CDR2 as SMNVEV (reference sequence). CDR3 bases: TGTGCCAGCAGACGTGGTATGGAAGTTGCAACTAATGAAAAACTGTTTTTT. Translated: CASRRGMEVATNEKLFF.

This clonotype was observed a handful of times. V is TRBV19 and J is TRBJ1-1, with no clear D. The CDR3 has 12 amino acids. CDR1 is LNHDA and CDR2 is SQIVND in the germline V gene (reference sequence). The ends were cut back, 4 bases at V and 1 base at J, with 4 bases in the middle. The DNA of the CDR3 is TGTGCCAGTAGTACTACGAACACTGAAGCTTTCTTT. It is translated as CASSTTNTEAFF.

The chain employs TRBV11-2 and TRBJ2-1; 13 bases map to TRBD2. Unmatched junction bases numbered 7, after V lost 4 bases and J lost 4 bases. CDR3 length: 17 residues. Germline V gene data show CDR1 as SGHAT and CDR2 as FQNNGV. The CDR3: CASSWTSGGRRYNEQFF. CDR3 bases: TGTGCCAGCAGCTGGACTAGCGGGGGTCGTAGATACAATGAGCAGTTCTTC.

This rearrangement joins TRBV20-1 to TRBJ2-5; 7 bases map to TRBD1. CDR3 length: 13 amino acids. Trimming at V came to 6 bases and at J to 6 bases, leaving 10 bases not matched to a gene. Germline V gene sequence: CDR1 DFQATT, CDR2 SNEGSKA (reference sequence). For the CDR3, the DNA is TGCAGTGCCCATACTGACAGGGCAAAGACCCAGTACTTC. Its protein is CSAHTDRAKTQYF.

This chain links TRBV28 with TRBJ2-4, with D possibly being TRBD1 (6 bases). The CDR3 loop spans 14 amino acids. With 5 bases removed from V and 8 bases from J, the gap between germline ends came to 16 bases. Germline CDR1 reads MDHEN; CDR2 reads SYDVKM. CDR3 nucleotides: TGTGCCAGCAGTCCTCACCGGGACACAGACATTCAGTACTTC. Translation gives CASSPHRDTDIQYF.

The V gene is TRBV3-1, the J gene TRBJ2-1; no clear D gene. The CDR3 extends over 16 amino acids. Looked up from germline, CDR1 is LGHDT and CDR2 is YNNKEL (reference sequence). V shed 6 bases and J shed 10 bases, with 25 bases lying between them. CDR3 coding DNA: TGTGCCAGCAGTCCGCCCCAAAGATCCCAAATGGCCGAGCAGTTCTTC. Its protein is CASSPPQRSQMAEQFF.

This sequence joins TRBV20-1 and TRBJ2-7; 8 bases align to TRBD1. The V gene end was trimmed by 3 bases and the J gene end by 2 bases; junction bases not matched to a gene: 9. The CDR3 length is 15 residues. From germline, CDR1 is DFQATT and CDR2 SNEGSKA (reference sequence). The CDR3 DNA follows: TGCAGTGCTAGTCTCGGACAGGGCGCTACCTACGAGCAGTACTTC. This sequence encodes CSASLGQGATYEQYF.

There are a few counts of this clonotype. This chain links TRBV30 with TRBJ1-2, with D possibly TRBD1 on 5 matching bases. Looked up from germline, CDR1 is GTSNPN and CDR2 is SVGIG (reference sequence). CDR3 size: 12 residues. Deletions cut 4 bases from V and 2 bases from J, with 8 bases between. The CDR3 bases are TGTGCCTGGACGAAGGGGAACTATGGCTACACCTTC. Amino acids: CAWTKGNYGYTF.

This clonotype has only a few counts. The chain couples TRBV20-1 to TRBJ1-1, with unresolved D. The V and J ends lost 6 bases and 6 bases respectively, with 14 bases between them. This CDR3 is 12 amino acids long. Germline lookup yields CDR1 DFQATT and CDR2 SNEGSKA (reference sequence). The CDR3 DNA reads TGCAGTGCCCGGTATGAGAGACCTGAAGCTTTCTTT. It codes for CSARYERPEAFF.

The chain couples TRBV12-5 to TRBJ2-5; possibly TRBD1 for D (6 bases). This CDR3 region has 13 residues. Germline CDR1 and CDR2: LGHNT and FRNRAP. The V end was cut by 9 bases, the J end by 5 bases, with 16 bases between. As DNA, the CDR3 is TGTGCTAGCGGTCAGGACAGCCCGGAGACCCAGTACTTC. It encodes CASGQDSPETQYF. Combining the CDR3 with reference TRBV12-5 and TRBJ2-5 gives the whole variable domain DARVTQTPRHKVTEMGQEVTMRCQPILGHNTVFWYRQTMMQGLELLAYFRNRAPLDDSGMPKDRFSAEMPDATLATLKIQPSEPRDSAVYFCASGQDSPETQYFGPGTRLLVL.

This clonotype came up a few times. The rearrangement uses TRBV29-1 and TRBJ2-5; 7 positions match TRBD1. This CDR3 contains 12 residues. The germline CDR1 and CDR2 sequences are SQVTM and ANQGSEA. After removal of 5 bases from V and 11 bases from J, the junction contained 11 bases not matched to a gene. The CDR3 region has the DNA TGCAGCGTTTCCAAGGGGGCTGGGGAGCAGTACTTC. Protein: CSVSKGAGEQYF.

The chain uses TRBV28 and TRBJ2-5; D perhaps matches TRBD1 (7 bases). This CDR3 has 12 residues. V dropped 3 bases and J dropped 7 bases, with 9 bases sitting between them. The germline V gene has CDR1 MDHEN and CDR2 SYDVKM. CDR3 residues: CASSFQGGTQYF. The CDR3 DNA is TGTGCCAGCAGTTTTCAGGGGGGGACCCAGTACTTC.

DNA of the CDR3: TGCAGTGCGGCTGAGAGCTCCTACGAGCAGTACTTC. Amino acid sequence: CSAAESSYEQYF. This sequence joins TRBV20-1 and TRBJ2-7; D not certain. Looked up from germline, CDR1 is DFQATT and CDR2 is SNEGSKA (reference sequence). Trimming stripped 6 bases from V and 0 bases from J, with 9 bases between. The CDR3 has 12 residues.

This clonotype occurred a few times. This chain connects TRBV10-2 to TRBJ2-7, with D perhaps being TRBD1 or TRBD2 (5 bases each). The length of the CDR3 is 12 residues. Per the germline V gene, CDR1 is WSHSY and CDR2 is SAAADI. V was trimmed by 11 bases and J by 1 base, leaving 12 bases between them. DNA for the CDR3: TGCGCCCTGGGGGTAGCTTCCTACGAGCAGTACTTC. It specifies CALGVASYEQYF.

In this sample, this clonotype turned up a few times. DNA for the CDR3: TGCAGTGCAGTGACTAGCGGGGCCACAGATACGCAGTATTTT. Amino acids: CSAVTSGATDTQYF. The V call is TRBV20-1, the J call TRBJ2-3; 11 bases align to TRBD2. Germline CDR1 is DFQATT and CDR2 is SNEGSKA (reference sequence). Losses at the gene ends were 6 bases for V and 2 bases for J; bases not matched to a gene: 4. This CDR3 contains 14 residues.

The CDR3 nucleotides are TGTGCCAGTAGCAGAGGGGACGGGGCAGATACGCAGTATTTT. It translates to CASSRGDGADTQYF. V is TRBV19 and J is TRBJ2-3; D might be TRBD1 or TRBD2, each matching 5 bases. Germline lookup yields CDR1 LNHDA and CDR2 SQIVND (reference sequence). The V end was cut by 6 bases, the J end by 4 bases, with 14 bases between. The CDR3 covers 14 residues.

The J gene is TRBJ1-5, the V gene TRBV12-3 or TRBV12-4; D is possibly TRBD1 (6 bases). The CDR3 has 13 residues. Trimming removed 6 bases at V and 4 bases at J, with 10 bases between. In nucleotides, the CDR3 is TGTGCCAGCAGAGAACAGGGAAATCAGCCCCAGCATTTT. As protein: CASREQGNQPQHF.

V and J are TRBV6-5 and TRBJ1-4, with D possibly matching TRBD1 (5 bases). The CDR3 contains 15 residues. V was clipped by 6 bases and J by 8 bases, with 19 bases between them. The germline CDR1 and CDR2 sequences are MNHEY and SVGAGI. The CDR3 DNA is TGTGCCAGCAGGCCCTTGGCGGCTCAGGGCGAAAAACTGTTTTTT. Encoded protein: CASRPLAAQGEKLFF.

This chain connects TRBV4-1 to TRBJ2-7; the D gene is possibly TRBD1 (5 bases). Germline CDR1 MGHRA, CDR2 YSYEKL. The CDR3 runs 16 residues. Trimming left V 3 bases short and J 3 bases short, with 18 bases between. The CDR3 DNA follows: TGCGCCAGCAGCCACCAATCGACAGTTCAGAACTACGAGCAGTACTTC. Amino acids: CASSHQSTVQNYEQYF.

This clonotype was detected only a few times. V is TRBV2 and J is TRBJ2-5; D is ambiguous. The CDR3 totals 13 residues. Trimming pared 6 bases from V and 5 bases from J, leaving 13 bases between. In germline, CDR1 is SNHLY, CDR2 FYNNEI. For the CDR3, the DNA is TGTGCCAGCAGGGCCCCGGGTGGGGAGACCCAGTACTTC. Its protein product is CASRAPGGETQYF.